This TCR beta chain was retrieved from a study of cytomegalovirus exposure and HLA in healthy donors. The PCR employed 60 Vbeta primers together with 13 Jbeta primers. The protocol was immunoSEQ multiplex PCR, while the TCRdb copy is restricted to in-frame clones and leaves out a portion. The data show around 110,000 clones, with 75% seen just once and 2.5% held by the top ten. V lost 7 bases and J 4 bases, leaving 16 bases between the germline ends. Germline CDR1 reads SNHLY; CDR2 reads FYNNEI. The CDR3 is made up of 15 amino acids. The receptor comes from a man in his forties or fifties in good health and CMV-seronegative. The sample consisted of PBMCs. This chain joins TRBV2 and TRBJ1-4; tentative D call: TRBD1 (5 bases). CDR3 residues: CASTELGVLNEKLFF. The CDR3 DNA is TGTGCCAGCACCGAGTTAGGGGTTCTTAATGAAAAACTGTTTTTT. Based on the CDR3 plus reference TRBV2 and TRBJ1-4, the full variable domain is EPEVTQTPSHQVTQMGQEVILRCVPISNHLYFYWYRQILGQKVEFLVSFYNNEISEKSEIFDDQFSVERPDGSNFTLKIRSTKLEDSAMYFCASTELGVLNEKLFFGSGTQLSVL.